Following are 31 T cell receptor beta chains from one sample sequenced in a study of breast tumors, draining lymph nodes, adjacent tissues. TCRdb recomputed calls from the multiplex PCR reads with MiXCR, one row per CDR3 protein. This repertoire shows approximately 210,000 distinct CDR3 sequences, less than 40% found once; its top ten account for approximately 3.6%. Axillary draining lymph nodes of breast cancer patients supplied the node samples. Specimen: axillary lymph node tissue. Receptors were obtained from a female donor with breast cancer. Some clones in this sample may be carry-over from other donors' samples.

On this clonotype: Sequence at one end of the junction differs from germline and may be a read error. The J gene is TRBJ2-3, the V gene TRBV24-1; TRBD2 agrees at 14 bases. Per the germline V gene, CDR1 is KGHDR and CDR2 is SFDVKD. The CDR3 loop spans 21 amino acids. CDR3 nucleotides: TGTGCCACCAGTGAGCGACCGGGACTAGCGGGAGTGGGTAGGGGCACAGATCCGCAGTATTTT. Amino acid sequence: CATSERPGLAGVGRGTDPQYF.

The J gene is TRBJ1-5, the V gene TRBV12-3 or TRBV12-4, with TRBD1 matching 9 bases. Trimming at V came to 1 base and at J to 0 bases, leaving 4 bases not matched to a gene. The CDR3 totals 17 residues. CDR3 nucleotides: TGTGCCAGCAGTTTAGGGGACAGGGTACGTAGCAATCAGCCCCAGCATTTT. It yields the protein CASSLGDRVRSNQPQHF.

This clonotype was detected ten times or more. The rearrangement joins TRBV19 to TRBJ2-5, with TRBD2 as a possible D gene (6 bases). This CDR3 region has 14 residues. CDR1 is LNHDA, CDR2 SQIVND, per germline (reference sequence). V was shortened by 6 bases and J by 5 bases, with 16 bases between the two germline ends. CDR3 protein: CASSSGTPGETQYF. The CDR3, as DNA: TGTGCCAGTAGCTCCGGGACTCCAGGGGAGACCCAGTACTTC.

This rearrangement joins TRBV7-2 to TRBJ2-7, with 11 bases aligning to TRBD2. The V gene end was trimmed by 6 bases and the J gene end by 4 bases; junction bases not matched to a gene: 5. Germline CDR1 is SGHTA and CDR2 is FQGNSA. The CDR3 consists of 14 residues. The CDR3 DNA is TGTGCCAGCAGACCCGGGACTAGCGGATACGAGCAGTACTTC. As protein: CASRPGTSGYEQYF.

This clonotype was seen more than once but under ten times. CDR3 region: CASSWTSGGAGTGELFF. The CDR3 coding sequence is TGTGCCAGCAGTTGGACTAGCGGGGGGGCGGGGACCGGGGAGCTGTTTTTT. J is TRBJ2-2 and V is TRBV6-6; 15 bases match TRBD2. Trimming at V came to 4 bases and at J to 5 bases, leaving 5 bases not matched to a gene. This CDR3 spans 17 amino acids. Germline V gene sequence: CDR1 MNHNY, CDR2 SVGAGI (reference sequence).

This clonotype was seen repeatedly, ten times or more. This rearrangement joins TRBV11-2 to TRBJ1-2, with 9 bases aligning to TRBD1. Germline V CDR1 and CDR2: SGHAT, FQNNGV. The CDR3 loop spans 14 amino acids. V was pared by 5 bases and J by 7 bases, with 8 bases of the junction left unmatched. The CDR3 DNA follows: TGTGCCAGCAGCCCCGCCGGGACAGGGTTTGGCTACACCTTC. Translating gives CASSPAGTGFGYTF.

This clonotype has only one observation. The chain uses TRBV20-1 and TRBJ1-5; D is uncertain. This CDR3 region has 10 residues. Trimming removed 5 bases at V and 7 bases at J, with 6 bases between. Germline V CDR1 and CDR2: DFQATT, SNEGSKA (reference sequence). CDR3 in DNA: TGCAGTGCTGGCGGGCAGCCCCAGCATTTT. Protein product: CSAGGQPQHF.

The chain has TRBV5-6 and TRBJ2-4, with D perhaps TRBD1 (5 bases). This CDR3 contains 15 residues. V was shortened by 4 bases and J by 0 bases, with 11 bases between the two germline ends. The germline gives CDR1 SGHDT, CDR2 YYEEEE. The CDR3 DNA reads as TGTGCCAGCAGCCGGCCAGGGCTAGCCAAAAACATTCAGTACTTC. Protein sequence: CASSRPGLAKNIQYF.

With regard to this clonotype: The DNA is left out, because the CDR3 cannot be placed on it with certainty; the CDR3 is given as TCRdb lists it. The chain is built from TRBV7-5 and TRBJ2-3; no check of the table's D call, TRBD2, against the DNA was made. TRBV7-5 is a pseudogene segment. Ends included, the CDR3 has 17 residues. This chain's CDR3 is CISVPVKLAGVTDTQYF.

The chain is built from TRBV7-8 and TRBJ2-3; D might be TRBD2 (6 bases). Trimming shortened V by 8 bases and J by 5 bases, and 14 bases separated the two germline ends. Germline lookup yields CDR1 SGHVS and CDR2 FQNEAQ. The CDR3 has 13 amino acids. CDR3 in DNA: TGTGCCAGCTGCCCGGGGGAATTAGATACGCAGTATTTT. Translation gives CASCPGELDTQYF.

This clonotype was recorded once. The chain joins TRBV15 to TRBJ1-2; 8 bases are a match to TRBD1. The germline V gene encodes CDR1 LNHNV and CDR2 YYDKDF (reference sequence). The CDR3 totals 18 residues. Trimming removed 5 bases from V and 5 bases from J; junction bases left unmatched: 19. Here the CDR3 DNA reads TGTGCCACCAGCGGAGCCAAGGGATCAGGGGGCGTTGGATATGGCTACACCTTC. Amino acids: CATSGAKGSGGVGYGYTF.

This chain connects TRBV25-1 to TRBJ2-2; 8 bases agree with TRBD1. Germline lookup yields CDR1 MGHDK and CDR2 SYGVNS. V shed 4 bases and J 3 bases; nucleotides not matched to a gene: 10. This CDR3 contains 17 residues. In DNA, the CDR3 is TGTGCCAGCAGTGCTGCTAGGACAGGGATTCACACCGGGGAGCTGTTTTTT. Encoded protein: CASSAARTGIHTGELFF.

In regard to this clonotype: A read error may be the cause here, since a much bigger clone is one base away. J is TRBJ2-7 and V is TRBV6-5; D may match TRBD1 or TRBD2 (5 bases each). Germline values: CDR1 MNHEY, CDR2 SVGAGI. This CDR3 is built from 16 residues. DNA of the CDR3: TGTGCCAGCAGTAACTCTTTTAACGGGGCTACCTACGAGCAGTACTTC. Translated, it gives CASSNSFNGATYEQYF.

This clonotype was counted ten times or more. The rearrangement uses TRBV5-1 and TRBJ1-3; D perhaps matches TRBD1 (5 bases). The CDR3 has 15 residues. V was shortened by 0 bases and J by 2 bases, with 9 bases between the two germline ends. CDR1 SGHRS and CDR2 YFSETQ come from the germline V gene. This CDR3 is CASSLEKGAGNTIYF. As DNA, the CDR3 is TGCGCCAGCAGCTTGGAGAAAGGGGCTGGAAACACCATATATTTT. The variable domain in full, completed from reference TRBV5-1 and TRBJ1-3, reads KAGVTQTPRYLIKTRGQQVTLSCSPISGHRSVSWYQQTPGQGLQFLFEYFSETQRNKGNFPGRFSGRQFSNSRSEMNVSTLELGDSALYLCASSLEKGAGNTIYFGEGSWLTVV.

This clonotype was counted only a few times. A much larger clone is a single base away; this may be a read error. The chain carries TRBV7-6 and TRBJ2-7; 11 bases match TRBD1. The CDR3 loop spans 15 amino acids. Germline V gene sequence: CDR1 SGHVS, CDR2 FNYEAQ. DNA of the CDR3: TGTGCCAGCAGCTCTAGGACAGGGGGCTTCCACGAGCAGCACTTC. Protein product: CASSSRTGGFHEQHF. The whole variable domain, filled in from reference TRBV7-6 and TRBJ2-7, reads GAGVSQSPRYKVTKRGQDVALRCDPISGHVSLYWYRQALGQGPEFLTYFNYEAQQDKSGLPNDRFSAERPEGSISTLTIQRTEQRDSAMYRCASSSRTGGFHEQHFGPGTRLTVT.

This clonotype was seen at least ten times. DNA for the CDR3: TGTGCCAGCAGTTTATCCCCACAGCCCGAGCAGTACTTC. Protein product: CASSLSPQPEQYF. The rearrangement joins TRBV12-3 or TRBV12-4 to TRBJ2-7; D is ambiguous. This CDR3 has 13 residues. V lost 2 bases to trimming and J lost 6 bases, with 11 bases between them.

This clonotype was seen at least ten times. This chain links TRBV20-1 with TRBJ1-2; 8 positions match TRBD1. J lost 4 bases, V lost 3 bases, and 7 bases had no gene match. CDR1 and CDR2 (germline): DFQATT, SNEGSKA (reference sequence). The CDR3 contains 14 residues. This chain's CDR3 is CSARGTGVSYGYTF. The CDR3 coding sequence is TGCAGTGCTAGGGGGACAGGAGTGAGCTATGGCTACACCTTC.

This rearrangement joins TRBV19 to TRBJ1-5; D not certain. V was shortened by 5 bases and J by 4 bases, with 18 bases between the two germline ends. This CDR3 has 16 amino acids. Germline CDR1 and CDR2: LNHDA and SQIVND (reference sequence). The CDR3: CASSQRAWEPNQPQHF. The CDR3 region has the DNA TGTGCCAGTAGTCAACGGGCCTGGGAACCGAATCAGCCCCAGCATTTT.

There are a few counts of this clonotype. This chain joins TRBV5-1 and TRBJ2-5, with a possible D match to TRBD1 (5 bases). The V end was cut by 2 bases, the J end by 8 bases, with 16 bases between. The CDR3 totals 14 residues. Germline V gives CDR1 SGHRS, CDR2 YFSETQ. The CDR3 loop reads CASSLGQGIDTQYF. The DNA for the CDR3 is TGCGCCAGCAGCTTAGGGCAGGGAATAGACACCCAGTACTTC.

This clonotype showed up many times. The CDR3, as DNA: TGTGCCAGTAATAAGCGGGAGAGCCGCACAGATACGCAGTATTTT. Translating gives CASNKRESRTDTQYF. The chain links TRBV19 to TRBJ2-3; 8 bases match TRBD2. V shed 7 bases and J 1 base; nucleotides not matched to a gene: 7. The CDR3 has 15 amino acids. Germline V gene data show CDR1 as LNHDA and CDR2 as SQIVND (reference sequence).

This chain uses TRBV4-3 with TRBJ1-2, with a tentative D call TRBD1 (5 bases). The CDR3 is made up of 14 amino acids. CDR1 is LGHNA, CDR2 YSLEER, per germline. V was cut by 1 base and J by 7 bases, with 13 bases left in between. The CDR3 here is CASSQVGGTGGYTF. The CDR3 bases are TGCGCCAGCAGCCAAGTTGGGGGTACGGGTGGCTACACCTTC.

This clonotype came up a few times. The J gene is TRBJ2-1, the V gene TRBV5-1; TRBD1 matches 7 bases. The V segment lost 4 bases and the J segment 9 bases; nucleotides outside the gene matches: 4. The CDR3 sequence is 12 residues long. Germline CDR1 SGHRS, CDR2 YFSETQ. CDR3 amino acids: CASSPQGPEQFF. The CDR3 coding sequence is TGCGCCAGCAGCCCACAGGGGCCTGAGCAGTTCTTC.

This chain uses TRBV20-1 with TRBJ1-4, with D unclear. The CDR3 sequence is 12 residues long. The germline gives CDR1 DFQATT, CDR2 SNEGSKA (reference sequence). With 0 bases removed from V and 6 bases from J, the gap between germline ends came to 5 bases. The CDR3 DNA follows: TGCAGTGCTAGAGATTGGGATGAAAAACTGTTTTTT. Protein sequence: CSARDWDEKLFF.

As concerns this clonotype: This clone may be a read error of a much larger clone one base away. Likely a read error: the CDR3 ends without its conserved phenylalanine or tryptophan. This chain uses TRBV7-2 with TRBJ2-1; D is unresolved. Germline CDR1 SGHTA, CDR2 FQGNSA. Trimming shortened V by 2 bases and J by 13 bases, and 12 bases separated the two germline ends. The length of the CDR3 is 12 residues. CDR3 sequence reads: CASSLHKANQFL. The CDR3 DNA is TGTGCCAGCAGCTTACATAAGGCTAATCAGTTCCTC.

This clonotype occurred many times. Since a much larger clone is just one base distant, this may be a read error. This chain uses TRBV25-1 with TRBJ1-3; D may be TRBD1 (5 bases). The CDR3 is 13 amino acids. CDR1 is MGHDK and CDR2 is SYGVNS in the germline V gene. V was trimmed by 6 bases and J by 5 bases, leaving 11 bases between them. The CDR3 here is CASSDGGRNTIYF. The CDR3 DNA is TGTGCCAGCAGCGACGGGGGAAGAAACACCATATATTTT.

This clonotype came up many times. The V call is TRBV7-2, the J call TRBJ2-1, with 7 nucleotides matching TRBD1. The V gene end was trimmed by 4 bases and the J gene end by 2 bases; junction bases not matched to a gene: 5. From germline, CDR1 is SGHTA and CDR2 FQGNSA. The CDR3 runs 15 residues. CDR3 loop: CASSWGTVPYNEQFF. The CDR3 nucleotides are TGTGCCAGCAGCTGGGGGACAGTTCCCTACAATGAGCAGTTCTTC. Together with reference TRBV7-2 and TRBJ2-1, the CDR3 gives the full variable domain: GAGVSQSPSNKVTEKGKDVELRCDPISGHTALYWYRQSLGQGLEFLIYFQGNSAPDKSGLPSDRFSAERTGGSVSTLTIQRTQQEDSAVYLCASSWGTVPYNEQFFGPGTRLTVL.

The chain has TRBV20-1 and TRBJ1-5, with TRBD1 identical over 11 bases. The CDR3 is 14 residues long. Germline trimming cut 3 bases from V and 5 bases from J; bases unmatched to any gene: 3. CDR1 is DFQATT and CDR2 is SNEGSKA in the germline V gene (reference sequence). The CDR3 loop reads CSARAGQGDQPQHF. CDR3 DNA sequence: TGCAGTGCTAGGGCGGGACAGGGGGATCAGCCCCAGCATTTT.

The chain couples TRBV4-3 to TRBJ2-3, with 10 bases that match TRBD2. V shed 3 bases, J shed 5 bases, and the junction held 17 bases outside the gene matches. Per the germline V gene, CDR1 is LGHNA and CDR2 is YSLEER. This CDR3 comprises 19 residues. Here the CDR3 DNA reads TGCGCCAGCAGCCATCAATTAGCGGGGGGTCTACAATACGGAGATACGCAGTATTTT. Its translation: CASSHQLAGGLQYGDTQYF.

In its sample, this clonotype was seen many times. The rearrangement joins TRBV7-2 to TRBJ1-4; the D gene is possibly TRBD1 (5 bases). This CDR3 region has 15 residues. Germline assignment: CDR1 SGHTA and CDR2 FQGNSA. Trimming took 5 bases from V and 4 from J, leaving 14 bases between them. The CDR3 sequence is CASSTQRQLNEKLFF. The CDR3 DNA reads as TGTGCCAGCAGCACCCAAAGACAGCTTAATGAAAAACTGTTTTTT.

In this sample, this clonotype turned up many times. The chain joins TRBV5-1 to TRBJ2-1; no clear D gene. V was trimmed by 9 bases and J by 5 bases, leaving 18 bases between them. Per the germline V gene, CDR1 is SGHRS and CDR2 is YFSETQ. The CDR3 contains 14 residues. The CDR3 loop reads CATAETYGDNEQFF. The CDR3 DNA follows: TGCGCCACCGCTGAGACTTATGGGGACAATGAGCAGTTCTTC. Full variable domain (remainder filled in from reference TRBV5-1 and TRBJ2-1): KAGVTQTPRYLIKTRGQQVTLSCSPISGHRSVSWYQQTPGQGLQFLFEYFSETQRNKGNFPGRFSGRQFSNSRSEMNVSTLELGDSALYLCATAETYGDNEQFFGPGTRLTVL.

A remark on this clonotype: This likely comes from a read error, as the CDR3 has no conserved phenylalanine or tryptophan at its end. This chain connects TRBV14 to TRBJ2-7; D tentatively fits TRBD1 or TRBD2 (5 bases each). Germline CDR1 is SGHDN and CDR2 is FVKESK. CDR3 length: 13 amino acids. The CDR3 DNA sequence: TGTGCCAGCCGAGGGGCAAATTCCTGCGAGCAGTACCTC. Translated, it gives CASRGANSCEQYL.